What follows are 10 T cell receptor beta chains derived from one specimen sequenced in a study of T cell responses to AZD1222 COVID-19 vaccine. The table came from immunoSEQ multiplex PCR; TCRdb's copy has only in-frame clones and leaves some out. The sample has approximately 300,000 clones, 90% to 95% seen once. This specimen consisted of peripheral blood, obtained 28 days after the second AZD1222 dose. The receptors were sampled from an adult who received the AZD1222 COVID-19 vaccine.

The gene calls are TRBV28 and TRBJ2-7, with unresolved D. Trimming stripped 8 bases from V and 6 bases from J, with 20 bases between. The germline gives CDR1 MDHEN, CDR2 SYDVKM. The CDR3 spans 14 residues. CDR3 sequence reads: CASWSRHTLSEQYF. CDR3 bases: TGTGCCAGCTGGTCGCGACATACTCTCTCCGAGCAGTACTTC. The full variable domain, in which reference TRBV28 and TRBJ2-7 provide the parts outside the CDR3, is DVKVTQSSRYLVKRTGEKVFLECVQDMDHENMFWYRQDPGLGLRLIYFSYDVKMKEKGDIPEGYSVSREKKERFSLILESASTNQTSMYLCASWSRHTLSEQYFGPGTRLTVT.

The chain couples TRBV6-6 to TRBJ2-2, with 10 nucleotides matching TRBD1. Per germline, CDR1 MNHNY and CDR2 SVGAGI (reference sequence). V was pared by 6 bases and J by 6 bases, with 7 bases of the junction left unmatched. This CDR3 spans 15 amino acids. CDR3 nucleotide sequence: TGTGCCAGCAGCCCCGGGACAGGGGTCGCCGGGGAGCTGTTTTTT. This gives the protein CASSPGTGVAGELFF.

The chain couples TRBV11-2 to TRBJ2-1, with D hard to call. CDR1 is SGHAT and CDR2 is FQNNGV in the germline V gene. The CDR3 extends over 14 amino acids. The germline V and J ends were trimmed by 5 bases and 3 bases, with 11 bases remaining between them. CDR3 bases: TGTGCCAGCAGCCCTCTCTCCCTCTACAATGAGCAGTTCTTC. Its translation: CASSPLSLYNEQFF.

This sequence joins TRBV12-3 or TRBV12-4 and TRBJ2-5; 7 positions agree with TRBD1. The J segment lost 4 bases and the V segment lost 6 bases, leaving 5 bases of the junction unmatched. The CDR3 runs to 13 residues. The CDR3 nucleotides are TGTGCCAGCAGCCGACAGGGATTAGAGACCCAGTACTTC. Amino acids: CASSRQGLETQYF.

This chain uses TRBV28 with TRBJ1-6, with D tentatively TRBD1 (5 bases). Per germline, CDR1 MDHEN and CDR2 SYDVKM. This CDR3 is 11 amino acids long. V lost 7 bases and J 7 bases, leaving 5 bases between the germline ends. Here the CDR3 reads CASKGNSPLHF. The CDR3 nucleotides read TGTGCCAGCAAGGGGAATTCACCCCTCCACTTT.

The chain combines TRBV21-1 with TRBJ1-1. TRBV21-1 has pseudogene status. This CDR3 has 14 residues. CDR3 sequence reads: CASSKGGRDTEAFF. The CDR3 DNA follows: TGTGCCAGCAGCAAAGGGGGAAGGGACACTGAAGCTTTCTTT.

The genes are TRBV28 and TRBJ1-5; no clear D. The CDR3 extends over 12 amino acids. The germline V gene encodes CDR1 MDHEN and CDR2 SYDVKM. The V gene lost 3 bases and the J gene lost 7 bases, with 7 bases spanning the gap. Written as DNA, the CDR3 is TGTGCCAGCAGTTTCGTCGGACAGCCCCAGCATTTT. Protein: CASSFVGQPQHF.

The chain's CDR3 is CASSYGLAGSGTQYF. The CDR3 DNA reads as TGTGCCAGCAGCTACGGACTAGCGGGGTCAGGGACCCAGTACTTC. The rearrangement joins TRBV5-6 to TRBJ2-5; 12 bases are shared with TRBD2. The V and J ends lost 3 bases and 7 bases, in that order; junction bases with no gene match: 7. The CDR3 is 15 amino acids. The germline V gene has CDR1 SGHDT and CDR2 YYEEEE.

The table lists this clone with a count of one. This chain uses TRBV4-2 with TRBJ1-4; D is possibly TRBD1 (5 bases). The CDR3 is 16 amino acids. V dropped 6 bases and J dropped 0 bases, with 14 bases sitting between them. The germline CDR1 and CDR2 sequences are LGHNA and YNFKEQ. CDR3 bases: TGTGCCAGCAGGGATGGGGGTAGGGCAACTAATGAAAAACTGTTTTTT. Protein: CASRDGGRATNEKLFF.

The CDR3 DNA reads as TGTGCCAGCTCACCTCCCCAGGGAGATACGCAGTATTTT. Its protein is CASSPPQGDTQYF. This rearrangement joins TRBV18 to TRBJ2-3, with D tentatively TRBD1 (5 bases). Trimming took 3 bases from V and 5 from J, leaving 9 bases between them. Germline-derived CDR1 and CDR2 are KGHSH and LQKENI. This CDR3 comprises 13 residues.